These 17 T cell receptor beta chains were sequenced from one sample in a study of identical twins. TCRdb used MiXCR to reprocess the 5' RACE reads, holding one entry per CDR3 protein. The table lists 200,000 to 250,000 distinct CDR3 sequences, 10% of them singletons. The sample taken for sequencing was memory T cells sorted from blood. These receptor sequences come from a man aged 50-59 years in good health.

The sample holds many counts of this clonotype. J is TRBJ2-3 and V is TRBV2, with 7 bases that match TRBD2. CDR3 length: 15 amino acids. J gave up 1 base and V 4 bases, and 5 bases lay outside the gene matches. Germline loops: CDR1 SNHLY, CDR2 FYNNEI. The CDR3 region is CASSGGLYGTDTQYF. CDR3 bases: TGTGCCAGCAGTGGGGGACTATACGGCACAGATACGCAGTATTTT.

In its sample, this clonotype was seen a few times. The chain uses TRBV7-9 and TRBJ1-2; no reliable D call. The CDR3 sequence is 13 residues long. Germline CDR1 reads SEHNR; CDR2 reads FQNEAQ (reference sequence). V was cut by 1 base and J by 8 bases, with 11 bases left in between. CDR3 sequence reads: CASSLGIGNGYTF. The CDR3 DNA follows: TGTGCCAGCAGCTTAGGAATAGGGAACGGCTACACCTTC.

Ten or more counts support this clonotype. J is TRBJ2-3 and V is TRBV6-5; unclear D gene. V lost 0 bases and J 0 bases, leaving 1 base between the germline ends. Per germline, CDR1 MNHEY and CDR2 SVGAGI. The CDR3 runs 13 residues. CDR3 in DNA: TGTGCCAGCAGTTACTCGAGCACAGATACGCAGTATTTT. This codes for CASSYSSTDTQYF.

There are many counts of this clonotype. V is TRBV7-8 and J is TRBJ2-2; D ambiguous. Trimming left V 2 bases short and J 1 base short, with 8 bases between. The germline gives CDR1 SGHVS, CDR2 FQNEAQ. There are 15 residues in the CDR3. The CDR3 region has the DNA TGTGCCAGCAGCTTATTACAGATGAACACCGGGGAGCTGTTTTTT. It encodes CASSLLQMNTGELFF.

CDR3 bases: TGTGCCAGCACAATCCGCGGGGGGTCGGAGCAGTACTTC. Its translation: CASTIRGGSEQYF. V is TRBV6-1 and J is TRBJ2-7; TRBD2 agrees at 8 bases. This CDR3 contains 13 residues. V gave up 7 bases and J gave up 7 bases; unmatched junction bases: 9. CDR1 MNHNS and CDR2 SASEGT come from the germline V gene.

This clonotype was counted ten times or more. The rearrangement links TRBV5-5 to TRBJ1-5; D gene ambiguous. From germline, CDR1 is SGHKS and CDR2 YYEKEE (reference sequence). Trimming pared 0 bases from V and 6 bases from J, leaving 13 bases between. The CDR3 sequence is 15 residues long. The CDR3 DNA follows: TGTGCCAGCAGCTTGGCTCTCATAACGGGTCAGCCCCAGCATTTT. Amino acids: CASSLALITGQPQHF. The whole variable domain, remainder taken from reference TRBV5-5 and TRBJ1-5, is DAGVTQSPTHLIKTRGQQVTLRCSPISGHKSVSWYQQVLGQGPQFIFQYYEKEERGRGNFPDRFSARQFPNYSSELNVNALLLGDSALYLCASSLALITGQPQHFGDGTRLSIL.

The V and J genes are TRBV4-3 and TRBJ1-6; D gene unclear. With 1 base removed from V and 9 bases from J, the gap between germline ends came to 13 bases. Germline-derived CDR1 and CDR2 are LGHNA and YSLEER. The CDR3 runs to 15 residues. The CDR3 loop is CASSQGGVLGSPLHF. As DNA, the CDR3 is TGCGCCAGCAGCCAAGGGGGAGTTCTTGGTTCACCCCTCCACTTT.

This clonotype was counted between two and nine times. This rearrangement joins TRBV11-2 to TRBJ2-1; TRBD2 aligns across 12 bases. Germline V gene data show CDR1 as SGHAT and CDR2 as FQNNGV. The V gene end was trimmed by 4 bases and the J gene end by 5 bases; junction bases not matched to a gene: 9. CDR3 length: 17 residues. CDR3 nucleotide sequence: TGTGCCAGCAGCTCCCCAAGACTAGCGGGGGCCCACAATGAGCAGTTCTTC. This sequence encodes CASSSPRLAGAHNEQFF.

This clonotype occurred many times. The rearrangement joins TRBV20-1 to TRBJ2-5; the D gene could be TRBD1 or TRBD2 (5 bases each). From germline, CDR1 is DFQATT and CDR2 SNEGSKA (reference sequence). Deletions cut 0 bases from V and 7 bases from J, with 9 bases between. This CDR3 contains 12 residues. This CDR3 reads CSAREGEGTQYF. CDR3 bases: TGCAGTGCTAGAGAGGGGGAAGGGACCCAGTACTTC.

This clonotype was detected ten times or more. The rearrangement uses TRBV7-8 and TRBJ2-2, with D maybe TRBD1 (6 bases). V lost 6 bases, J lost 5 bases, and 13 bases lay in between. Germline lookup yields CDR1 SGHVS and CDR2 FQNEAQ. The CDR3 loop spans 14 amino acids. In DNA, the CDR3 is TGTGCCAGCAGTCAAACAGGGTCAACCGGGGAGCTGTTTTTT. This codes for CASSQTGSTGELFF.

This clonotype was seen a few times. The chain uses TRBV10-3 and TRBJ2-3, with 10 bases identical to TRBD2. Per germline, CDR1 ENHRY and CDR2 SYGVKD. The CDR3 has 15 residues. Unmatched junction bases numbered 6, after V lost 7 bases and J lost 2 bases. CDR3 coding DNA: TGTGCCATCACAGCTAGCGGGGGTTTCACAGATACGCAGTATTTT. It yields the protein CAITASGGFTDTQYF.

This clonotype was detected a few times. This chain links TRBV20-1 with TRBJ1-2; a possible D gene is TRBD1 (6 bases). Germline CDR1 and CDR2: DFQATT and SNEGSKA (reference sequence). The CDR3 loop spans 15 amino acids. Trimming took 6 bases from V and 4 from J, leaving 21 bases between them. DNA of the CDR3: TGCAGTGCCACAAGAGAAACAGGGACACGCTATGGCTACACCTTC. This translates into CSATRETGTRYGYTF.

This clonotype was seen many times. The chain employs TRBV12-3 or TRBV12-4 and TRBJ1-5, with a tentative D call TRBD1 (6 bases). The CDR3 is 15 amino acids. Trimming took off 6 bases at V and 3 bases at J, with 15 bases between the two ends. CDR3 coding DNA: TGTGCCAGCAGGGTGGGGGGCCCCTACAATCAGCCCCAGCATTTT. The encoded protein is CASRVGGPYNQPQHF.

There are many counts of this clonotype. The V and J genes are TRBV20-1 and TRBJ2-1; D ambiguous. The V gene's germline CDR1 is DFQATT and CDR2 SNEGSKA (reference sequence). V was shortened by 0 bases and J by 2 bases, with 14 bases between the two germline ends. The CDR3 spans 16 residues. The CDR3 nucleotides read TGCAGTGCTAGAGATTTCCGTCTTGGTACCTACAATGAGCAGTTCTTC. Translation: CSARDFRLGTYNEQFF.

The V and J genes are TRBV11-2 and TRBJ2-7; possible D gene TRBD2, 5 bases. Germline V gives CDR1 SGHAT, CDR2 FQNNGV. V shed 4 bases and J shed 2 bases, with 18 bases lying between them. This CDR3 comprises 16 residues. CDR3 region: CASSSLTRRGPYEQYF. The DNA of the CDR3 is TGTGCCAGCAGCTCACTAACGAGGAGAGGGCCCTACGAGCAGTACTTC.

This clonotype showed up just a few times. J is TRBJ1-1 and V is TRBV29-1, with D hard to call. This CDR3 is 12 amino acids long. Germline V CDR1 and CDR2: SQVTM, ANQGSEA. V gave up 5 bases and J gave up 7 bases, with 14 bases separating them. The CDR3 protein is CSVQSGMVEAFF. The CDR3, as DNA: TGCAGCGTTCAATCCGGGATGGTTGAAGCTTTCTTT.

This clonotype has ten or more counts. This chain connects TRBV10-3 to TRBJ2-1; D perhaps matches TRBD2 (6 bases). V was shortened by 0 bases and J by 12 bases, with 12 bases between the two germline ends. CDR1 is ENHRY, CDR2 SYGVKD, per germline. This CDR3 is built from 13 residues. The chain's CDR3 is CAISESGGERQFF. DNA of the CDR3: TGTGCCATCAGTGAGTCCGGGGGAGAGCGGCAGTTCTTC.